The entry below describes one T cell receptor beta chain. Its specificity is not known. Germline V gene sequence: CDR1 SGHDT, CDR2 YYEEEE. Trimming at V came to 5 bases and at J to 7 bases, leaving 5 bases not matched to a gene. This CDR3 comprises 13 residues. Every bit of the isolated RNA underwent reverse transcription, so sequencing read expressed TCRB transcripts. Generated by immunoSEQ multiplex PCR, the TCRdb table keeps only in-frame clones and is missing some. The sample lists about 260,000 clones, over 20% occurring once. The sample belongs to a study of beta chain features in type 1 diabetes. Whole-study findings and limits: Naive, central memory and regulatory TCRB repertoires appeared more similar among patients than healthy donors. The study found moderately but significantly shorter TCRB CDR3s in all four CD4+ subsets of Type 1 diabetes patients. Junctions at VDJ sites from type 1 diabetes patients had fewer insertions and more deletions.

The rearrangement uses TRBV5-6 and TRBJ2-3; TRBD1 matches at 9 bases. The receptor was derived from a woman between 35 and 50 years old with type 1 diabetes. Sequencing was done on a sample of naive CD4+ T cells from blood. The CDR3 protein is CASRPTGGNTQYF. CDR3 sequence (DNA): TGTGCCAGCAGGCCGACAGGGGGAAATACGCAGTATTTT.